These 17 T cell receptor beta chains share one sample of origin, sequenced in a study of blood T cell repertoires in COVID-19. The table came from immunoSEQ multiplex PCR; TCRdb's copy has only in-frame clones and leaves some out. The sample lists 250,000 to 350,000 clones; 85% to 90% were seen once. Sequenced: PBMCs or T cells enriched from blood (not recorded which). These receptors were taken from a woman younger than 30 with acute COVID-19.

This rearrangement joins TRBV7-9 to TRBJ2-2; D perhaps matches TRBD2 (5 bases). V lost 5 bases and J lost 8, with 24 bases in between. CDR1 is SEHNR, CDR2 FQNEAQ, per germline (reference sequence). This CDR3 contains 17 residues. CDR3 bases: TGTGCCAGCAGCGAGACGGACTTCTCTCACTCCGAGGGGGAGCTGTTTTTT. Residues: CASSETDFSHSEGELFF.

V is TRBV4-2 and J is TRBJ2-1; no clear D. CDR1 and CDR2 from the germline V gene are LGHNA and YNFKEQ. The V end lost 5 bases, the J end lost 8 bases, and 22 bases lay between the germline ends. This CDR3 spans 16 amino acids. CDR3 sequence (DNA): TGTGCCAGCAGCAACATAACGACGCGCCGTGAGGATGAGCAGTTCTTC. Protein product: CASSNITTRREDEQFF.

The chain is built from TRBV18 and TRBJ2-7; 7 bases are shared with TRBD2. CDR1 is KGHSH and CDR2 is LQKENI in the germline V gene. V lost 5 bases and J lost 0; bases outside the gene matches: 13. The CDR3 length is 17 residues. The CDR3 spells CASSILGRSLSSYEQYF. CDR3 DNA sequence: TGTGCCAGCTCAATACTCGGGAGGTCACTCAGCTCCTACGAGCAGTACTTC.

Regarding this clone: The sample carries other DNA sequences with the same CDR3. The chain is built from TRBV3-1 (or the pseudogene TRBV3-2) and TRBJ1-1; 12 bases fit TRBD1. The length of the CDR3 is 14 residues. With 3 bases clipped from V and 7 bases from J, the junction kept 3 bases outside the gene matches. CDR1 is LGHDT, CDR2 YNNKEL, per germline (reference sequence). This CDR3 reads CASSHRDRGLEAFF. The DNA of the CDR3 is TGTGCCAGCAGCCACCGGGACAGGGGGCTTGAAGCTTTCTTT.

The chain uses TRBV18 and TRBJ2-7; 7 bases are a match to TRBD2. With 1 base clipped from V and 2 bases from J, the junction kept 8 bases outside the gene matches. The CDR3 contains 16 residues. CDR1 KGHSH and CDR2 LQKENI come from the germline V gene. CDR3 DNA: TGTGCCAGCTCACCACAGTCTAGCGGTACCACCTACGAGCAGTACTTC. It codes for CASSPQSSGTTYEQYF. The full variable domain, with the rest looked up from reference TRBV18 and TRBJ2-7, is NAGVMQNPRHLVRRRGQEARLRCSPMKGHSHVYWYRQLPEEGLKFMVYLQKENIIDESGMPKERFSAEFPKEGPSILRIQQVVRGDSAAYFCASSPQSSGTTYEQYFGPGTRLTVT.

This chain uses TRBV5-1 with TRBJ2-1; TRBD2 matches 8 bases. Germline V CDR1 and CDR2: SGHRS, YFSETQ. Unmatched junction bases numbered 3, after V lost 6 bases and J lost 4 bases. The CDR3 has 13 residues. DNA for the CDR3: TGCGCCAGCACCACTAGCGGATACAATGAGCAGTTCTTC. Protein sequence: CASTTSGYNEQFF.

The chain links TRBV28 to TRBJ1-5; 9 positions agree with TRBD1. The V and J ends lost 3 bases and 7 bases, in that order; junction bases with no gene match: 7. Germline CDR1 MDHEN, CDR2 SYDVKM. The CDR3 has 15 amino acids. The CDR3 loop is CASSFVGTGHQPQHF. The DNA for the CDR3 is TGTGCCAGCAGTTTTGTCGGGACAGGGCACCAGCCCCAGCATTTT.

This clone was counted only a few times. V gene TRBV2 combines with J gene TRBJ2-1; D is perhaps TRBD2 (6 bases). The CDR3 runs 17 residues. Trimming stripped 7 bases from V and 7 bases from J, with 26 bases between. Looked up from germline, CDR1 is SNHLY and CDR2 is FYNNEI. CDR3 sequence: CASTLKASEGSWNEQFF. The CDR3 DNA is TGTGCCAGCACCTTGAAGGCTAGCGAGGGAAGTTGGAATGAGCAGTTCTTC.

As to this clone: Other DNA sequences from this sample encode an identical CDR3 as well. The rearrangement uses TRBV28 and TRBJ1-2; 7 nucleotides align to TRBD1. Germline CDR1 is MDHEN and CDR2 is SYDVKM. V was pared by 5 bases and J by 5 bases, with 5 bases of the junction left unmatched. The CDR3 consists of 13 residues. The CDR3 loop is CASSPGQEYGYTF. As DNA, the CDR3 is TGTGCCAGCAGTCCTGGACAGGAATATGGCTACACCTTC.

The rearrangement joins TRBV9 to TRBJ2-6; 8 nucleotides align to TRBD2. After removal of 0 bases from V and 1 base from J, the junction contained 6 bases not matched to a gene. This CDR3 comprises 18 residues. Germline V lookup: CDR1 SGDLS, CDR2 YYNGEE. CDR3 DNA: TGTGCCAGCAGCGTAGGGGGTAGCGGGAAGTCTGGGGCCAACGTCCTGACTTTC. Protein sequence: CASSVGGSGKSGANVLTF.

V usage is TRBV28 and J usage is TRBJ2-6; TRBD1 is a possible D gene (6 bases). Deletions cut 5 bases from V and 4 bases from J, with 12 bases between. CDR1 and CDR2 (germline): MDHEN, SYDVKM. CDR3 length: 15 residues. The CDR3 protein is CASSGTGPGANVLTF. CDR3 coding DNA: TGTGCCAGCAGTGGTACAGGGCCAGGGGCCAACGTCCTGACTTTC.

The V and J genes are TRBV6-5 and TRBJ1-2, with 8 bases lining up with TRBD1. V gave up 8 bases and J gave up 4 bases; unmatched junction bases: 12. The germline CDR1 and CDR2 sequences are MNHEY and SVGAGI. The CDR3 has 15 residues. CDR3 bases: TGTGCCAGCCGCGGTGGGGGGCAGGGGGCCTATGGCTACACCTTC. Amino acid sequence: CASRGGGQGAYGYTF.

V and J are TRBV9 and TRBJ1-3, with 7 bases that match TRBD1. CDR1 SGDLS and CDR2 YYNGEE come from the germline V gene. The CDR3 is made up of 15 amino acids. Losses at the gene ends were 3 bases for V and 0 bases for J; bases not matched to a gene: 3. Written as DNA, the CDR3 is TGTGCCAGCAGCGAAACAGGGGCCTCTGGAAACACCATATATTTT. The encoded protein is CASSETGASGNTIYF.

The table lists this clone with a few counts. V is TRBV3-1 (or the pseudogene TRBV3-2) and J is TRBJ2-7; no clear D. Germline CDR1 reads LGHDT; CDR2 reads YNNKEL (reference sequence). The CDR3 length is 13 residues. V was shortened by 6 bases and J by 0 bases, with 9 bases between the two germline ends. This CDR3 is CASRESASYEQYF. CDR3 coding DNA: TGTGCCAGCAGGGAAAGCGCCTCCTACGAGCAGTACTTC.

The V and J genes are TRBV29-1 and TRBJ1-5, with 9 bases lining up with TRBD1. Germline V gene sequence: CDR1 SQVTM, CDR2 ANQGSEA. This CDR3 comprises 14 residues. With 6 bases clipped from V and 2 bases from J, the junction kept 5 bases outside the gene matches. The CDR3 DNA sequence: TGCAGCGTACAACAGGGGGCAGGCAATCAGCCCCAGCATTTT. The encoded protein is CSVQQGAGNQPQHF.

CDR3 DNA sequence: TGCAGCGTTGTAGGGGTTGCTGAAGCTTTCTTT. This sequence encodes CSVVGVAEAFF. The gene calls are TRBV29-1 and TRBJ1-1; D is possibly TRBD1 (5 bases). This CDR3 region has 11 residues. CDR1 and CDR2 from the germline V gene are SQVTM and ANQGSEA. V lost 4 bases and J 6 bases, leaving 9 bases between the germline ends.

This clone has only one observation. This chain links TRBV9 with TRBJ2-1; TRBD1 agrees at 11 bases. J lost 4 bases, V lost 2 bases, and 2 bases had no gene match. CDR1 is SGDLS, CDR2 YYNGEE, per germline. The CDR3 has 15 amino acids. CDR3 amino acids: CASSVGQGAYNEQFF. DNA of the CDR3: TGTGCCAGCAGCGTTGGACAGGGGGCGTACAATGAGCAGTTCTTC. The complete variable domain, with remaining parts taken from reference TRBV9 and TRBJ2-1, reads DSGVTQTPKHLITATGQRVTLRCSPRSGDLSVYWYQQSLDQGLQFLIQYYNGEERAKGNILERFSAQQFPDLHSELNLSSLELGDSALYFCASSVGQGAYNEQFFGPGTRLTVL.